This passage covers 26 T cell receptor beta chains from one sample sequenced in a study of cytomegalovirus exposure and HLA in healthy donors. Primers for the PCR totalled 60 Vbeta and 13 Jbeta. Clones were read by immunoSEQ multiplex PCR, and TCRdb kept only the in-frame ones, dropping some. Among roughly 150,000 clones listed, 75% to 90% were seen once. The specimen sequenced was PBMCs. These receptors were taken from a boy under 10 years old in good health and CMV-seronegative.

This chain joins TRBV5-1 and TRBJ1-2, with D possibly being TRBD1 (5 bases). Germline values: CDR1 SGHRS, CDR2 YFSETQ. This CDR3 comprises 13 residues. With 0 bases removed from V and 11 bases from J, the gap between germline ends came to 14 bases. The CDR3 nucleotides read TGCGCCAGCAGCTTGGCAAGCGGAGGGGAGTACACCTTC. It is translated as CASSLASGGEYTF. Based on the CDR3 plus reference TRBV5-1 and TRBJ1-2, the full variable domain is KAGVTQTPRYLIKTRGQQVTLSCSPISGHRSVSWYQQTPGQGLQFLFEYFSETQRNKGNFPGRFSGRQFSNSRSEMNVSTLELGDSALYLCASSLASGGEYTFGSGTRLTVV.

The table lists this clone with a few counts. The J gene is TRBJ2-7, the V gene TRBV5-1, with D tentatively TRBD2 (6 bases). The V gene lost 7 bases and the J gene lost 7 bases, with 21 bases spanning the gap. Germline-derived CDR1 and CDR2 are SGHRS and YFSETQ. The CDR3 sequence is 14 residues long. The CDR3 DNA follows: TGCGCCAGCTGTACCGGGACTCCCTCGGGGGAGCAGTACTTC. This encodes CASCTGTPSGEQYF.

The rearrangement joins TRBV5-1 to TRBJ1-2; D may be TRBD1 (6 bases). The V and J ends lost 0 bases and 6 bases respectively, with 18 bases between them. Germline CDR1 is SGHRS and CDR2 is YFSETQ. The CDR3 runs 16 residues. This chain's CDR3 is CASSLALTGKGDGYTF. CDR3 nucleotides: TGCGCCAGCAGCTTGGCCCTCACAGGGAAGGGGGATGGCTACACCTTC.

In this sample, this clone turned up once. V and J are TRBV6-7 and TRBJ2-7; 16 positions agree with TRBD2. TRBV6-7 qualifies as an ORF whose function is uncertain. The CDR3 length is 17 residues. With 2 bases clipped from V and 3 bases from J, the junction kept 4 bases outside the gene matches. The CDR3 nucleotides read TGTGCCAGCAGTTACACCGGGACTAGCGGGAGGGACTACGAGCAGTACTTC. It translates to CASSYTGTSGRDYEQYF.

The V gene is TRBV6-1, the J gene TRBJ2-3, with TRBD2 as a possible D gene (7 bases). CDR3 length equals 15 residues. Trimming left V 11 bases short and J 1 base short, with 19 bases between. From germline, CDR1 is MNHNS and CDR2 SASEGT. The CDR3 is CAAPAGGPRTDTQYF. The CDR3 coding sequence is TGTGCCGCACCGGCCGGGGGGCCACGCACAGATACGCAGTATTTT.

The rearrangement uses TRBV10-3 and TRBJ2-1; 10 bases are shared with TRBD2. CDR3 length: 15 amino acids. V shed 6 bases, J shed 7 bases, and the junction held 9 bases outside the gene matches. Germline V gene sequence: CDR1 ENHRY, CDR2 SYGVKD. The CDR3 nucleotides read TGTGCCATCAGAGAAGCGGGAGGGCCGGAGAATGAGCAGTTCTTC. Protein: CAIREAGGPENEQFF.

A remark on this clone: The same CDR3 also results from other DNA sequences found in this sample. This rearrangement joins TRBV6-1 to TRBJ2-1; TRBD2 agrees at 14 bases. The J segment lost 4 bases and the V segment lost 0 bases, leaving 8 bases of the junction unmatched. CDR1 and CDR2 (germline): MNHNS, SASEGT. The CDR3 consists of 19 residues. The CDR3, as DNA: TGTGCCAGCAGTGAAGCGGGGGGACTAGCGGGAGTGGGATACAATGAGCAGTTCTTC. It encodes CASSEAGGLAGVGYNEQFF.

V gene TRBV27 combines with J gene TRBJ1-6, with D unresolved. The CDR3 length is 13 residues. The germline CDR1 and CDR2 sequences are MNHEY and SMNVEV (reference sequence). Trimming removed 3 bases from V and 4 bases from J, with 4 bases in between. The CDR3 nucleotides are TGTGCCAGCAGTTTTATTTATAATTCACCCCTCCACTTT. This sequence encodes CASSFIYNSPLHF.

The rearrangement joins TRBV2 to TRBJ2-1; TRBD2 matches 7 bases. Germline values: CDR1 SNHLY, CDR2 FYNNEI. V was pared by 4 bases and J by 13 bases, with 7 bases of the junction left unmatched. The CDR3 has 12 residues. CDR3 protein: CASSVRPGGQFF. The CDR3 coding sequence is TGTGCCAGCAGTGTCCGGCCGGGAGGTCAGTTCTTC.

J is TRBJ2-1 and V is TRBV5-8; 7 bases line up with TRBD1. Unmatched junction bases numbered 4, after V lost 3 bases and J lost 4 bases. This CDR3 has 14 residues. Germline V gene data show CDR1 as SGHTS and CDR2 as YDEGEE. CDR3 sequence reads: CASSSRTGYNEQFF. In nucleotides, the CDR3 is TGTGCCAGCAGCTCGCGGACAGGTTACAATGAGCAGTTCTTC.

The table lists this clone with a count of one. This sequence joins TRBV18 and TRBJ1-1; perhaps TRBD1 as D (6 bases). The CDR3 loop spans 14 amino acids. The V end lost 4 bases, the J end lost 5 bases, and 14 bases lay between the germline ends. The germline gives CDR1 KGHSH, CDR2 LQKENI. The CDR3 region is CASSHEGQGTEAFF. The CDR3 DNA reads as TGTGCCAGCTCACACGAGGGGCAGGGGACTGAAGCTTTCTTT. Using reference TRBV18 and TRBJ1-1 for the parts outside the CDR3, the full variable domain is NAGVMQNPRHLVRRRGQEARLRCSPMKGHSHVYWYRQLPEEGLKFMVYLQKENIIDESGMPKERFSAEFPKEGPSILRIQQVVRGDSAAYFCASSHEGQGTEAFFGQGTRLTVV.

The rearrangement uses TRBV19 and TRBJ1-5; D remains ambiguous. The V end was cut by 0 bases, the J end by 4 bases, with 4 bases between. Germline V gene sequence: CDR1 LNHDA, CDR2 SQIVND (reference sequence). The CDR3 runs to 13 residues. The DNA for the CDR3 is TGTGCCAGTAGTATAGATATTAATCAGCCCCAGCATTTT. This sequence encodes CASSIDINQPQHF. The whole variable domain, filled in from reference TRBV19 and TRBJ1-5, reads DGGITQSPKYLFRKEGQNVTLSCEQNLNHDAMYWYRQDPGQGLRLIYYSQIVNDFQKGDIAEGYSVSREKKESFPLTVTSAQKNPTAFYLCASSIDINQPQHFGDGTRLSIL.

The chain couples TRBV5-1 to TRBJ1-2, with 8 positions matching TRBD1. The trim removed 0 bases at V and 6 bases at J, leaving 4 bases unmatched. CDR3 length equals 14 residues. From germline, CDR1 is SGHRS and CDR2 YFSETQ. CDR3 DNA: TGCGCCAGCAGCTTGGTGGACAGGGTCGATGGCTACACCTTC. Translated: CASSLVDRVDGYTF.

This clone is medium-sized in the sample. This sequence joins TRBV6-1 and TRBJ2-3, with 9 bases fitting TRBD2. Germline V CDR1 and CDR2: MNHNS, SASEGT. The CDR3 spans 15 residues. Trimming removed 4 bases from V and 1 base from J; junction bases left unmatched: 3. The CDR3 protein is CASSVSSGGTDTQYF. The CDR3 coding sequence is TGTGCCAGCAGTGTATCTAGCGGGGGCACAGATACGCAGTATTTT.

This clone was seen a single time. The chain links TRBV6-5 to TRBJ2-5; possibly TRBD2 for D (6 bases). The ends were cut back, 4 bases at V and 4 bases at J, with 10 bases in the middle. Per the germline V gene, CDR1 is MNHEY and CDR2 is SVGAGI. The CDR3 has 13 residues. As DNA, the CDR3 is TGTGCCAGCAGTTTGGGGGGTCGAGAGACCCAGTACTTC. It encodes CASSLGGRETQYF.

This clone was seen just once. The V and J genes are TRBV7-6 and TRBJ2-5; 8 positions agree with TRBD1. The CDR3 is 19 residues long. Germline-derived CDR1 and CDR2 are SGHVS and FNYEAQ. V was clipped by 1 base and J by 5 bases; unmatched bases: 18. The CDR3 region is CASSLGQGFSFSVGETQYF. The CDR3, as DNA: TGTGCCAGCAGCTTAGGACAGGGGTTTTCGTTTTCCGTGGGGGAGACCCAGTACTTC.

J is TRBJ1-1 and V is TRBV7-2, with 7 bases fitting TRBD1. CDR3 size: 14 residues. The V gene's germline CDR1 is SGHTA and CDR2 FQGNSA. Unmatched junction bases numbered 3, after V lost 4 bases and J lost 1 base. The CDR3 sequence is CASSYRTGNTEAFF. The CDR3 DNA sequence: TGTGCCAGCAGCTACCGGACAGGGAACACTGAAGCTTTCTTT.

This chain uses TRBV15 with TRBJ2-7; D may be TRBD1 (6 bases). This CDR3 has 17 residues. Between the trimmed V and J ends, which lost 0 bases and 0 bases, there was a span of 15 bases. Germline V gene data show CDR1 as LNHNV and CDR2 as YYDKDF (reference sequence). CDR3: CATSREDKRGISYEQYF. The CDR3 DNA sequence: TGTGCCACCAGCAGAGAGGATAAGAGGGGGATCTCCTACGAGCAGTACTTC.

J is TRBJ2-7 and V is TRBV6-1, with 12 bases aligning to TRBD2. The CDR3 covers 16 residues. Germline V CDR1 and CDR2: MNHNS, SASEGT. The V gene end was trimmed by 3 bases and the J gene end by 7 bases; junction bases not matched to a gene: 10. This CDR3 reads CASSDRLAGEVREQYF. CDR3 coding DNA: TGTGCCAGCAGTGACCGACTAGCGGGAGAGGTCCGGGAGCAGTACTTC.

This clone was detected only once. The V and J genes are TRBV5-1 and TRBJ2-2; D remains unclear. Trimming removed 0 bases from V and 5 bases from J, with 14 bases in between. The CDR3 is 16 residues long. Germline values: CDR1 SGHRS, CDR2 YFSETQ. The CDR3 DNA sequence: TGCGCCAGCAGCTTGGATCGAGGAATAAAAACCGGGGAGCTGTTTTTT. Its translation: CASSLDRGIKTGELFF.

This chain connects TRBV18 to TRBJ2-7, with TRBD1 matching 12 bases. Germline CDR1 reads KGHSH; CDR2 reads LQKENI. Unmatched junction bases numbered 2, after V lost 5 bases and J lost 6 bases. The CDR3 is 13 residues long. CDR3 nucleotide sequence: TGTGCCAGCTCAGGGACAGGGGGCTTCGAGCAGTACGTC. Its translation: CASSGTGGFEQYV.

The CDR3 loop reads CSVKDRGPNTGELFF. The CDR3 region has the DNA TGCAGCGTCAAGGACAGGGGGCCGAACACCGGGGAGCTGTTTTTT. The rearrangement uses TRBV29-1 and TRBJ2-2; TRBD1 matches 11 bases. The junction had 3 bases not matched to a gene; V was cut back by 6 bases and J by 0 bases. The CDR3 extends over 15 amino acids. Per germline, CDR1 SQVTM and CDR2 ANQGSEA.

The chain combines TRBV27 with TRBJ2-1; D is possibly TRBD2 (6 bases). Germline V gene data show CDR1 as MNHEY and CDR2 as SMNVEV (reference sequence). Trimming shortened V by 4 bases and J by 10 bases, and 20 bases separated the two germline ends. The CDR3 spans 15 residues. This chain's CDR3 is CASSSRRAPEGEQFF. Written as DNA, the CDR3 is TGTGCCAGCAGTTCCCGGAGGGCCCCCGAAGGCGAGCAGTTCTTC.

V and J are TRBV30 and TRBJ1-4; no firm D call. The germline V gene encodes CDR1 GTSNPN and CDR2 SVGIG (reference sequence). The CDR3 runs 12 residues. Deletions cut 4 bases from V and 8 bases from J, with 11 bases between. For the CDR3, the DNA is TGTGCCTGGAATCTAAGAGGGGAAAAACTGTTTTTT. It yields the protein CAWNLRGEKLFF. The entire variable domain, with the rest obtained from reference TRBV30 and TRBJ1-4, is as follows: SQTIHQWPATLVQPVGSPLSLECTVEGTSNPNLYWYRQAAGRGLQLLFYSVGIGQISSEVPQNLSASRPQDRQFILSSKKLLLSDSGFYLCAWNLRGEKLFFGSGTQLSVL.

This clone was counted once. This chain uses TRBV6-5 with TRBJ1-4, with TRBD1 identical over 7 bases. With 6 bases clipped from V and 7 bases from J, the junction kept 11 bases outside the gene matches. Germline assignment: CDR1 MNHEY and CDR2 SVGAGI. This CDR3 has 15 amino acids. The CDR3 DNA follows: TGTGCCAGCAGGTTCCGACAGGGTCAAGTTGAAAAACTGTTTTTT. This sequence encodes CASRFRQGQVEKLFF.

For the CDR3, the DNA is TGCGCCAGCAGTGAGGGAGGGGGAGTCGGGGGGTTTTCACACACTGAAGCTTTCTTT. Translating it yields CASSEGGGVGGFSHTEAFF. The gene calls are TRBV10-2 and TRBJ1-1, with D possibly being TRBD1 (6 bases). This CDR3 is built from 19 residues. V lost 2 bases and J 3 bases, leaving 25 bases between the germline ends. Per the germline V gene, CDR1 is WSHSY and CDR2 is SAAADI.